This passage covers 12 T cell receptor beta chains from one sample sequenced in a study of T cells in localized non-small cell lung cancer. Sequencing used immunoSEQ multiplex PCR; TCRdb keeps in-frame clones, though not all of them. The sample gives some 15,000 clones, about 90% of which show up once; around 1.2% is in the top ten. This specimen was peripheral blood mononuclear cells, taken before any cancer treatment. These receptors were obtained from a woman aged 40 to 75 with stage III lung adenocarcinoma.

The genes are TRBV5-6 and TRBJ1-2; 7 nucleotides align to TRBD1. CDR1 and CDR2 from the germline V gene are SGHDT and YYEEEE. V gave up 5 bases and J gave up 2 bases; unmatched junction bases: 0. The CDR3 loop spans 12 amino acids. The CDR3 DNA follows: TGTGCCAGCAGAGGGGGCAACTATGGCTACACCTTC. Protein sequence: CASRGGNYGYTF.

The chain joins TRBV5-3 to TRBJ1-2, with 10 bases matching TRBD1. TRBV5-3 is designated an ORF whose function remains uncertain. V lost 5 bases, J lost 8 bases, and 12 bases stayed unmatched. CDR3 length: 15 amino acids. Written as DNA, the CDR3 is TGTGCCAGAAGTTGGGACAGGGGCTCCTTTGGAGGCTACACCTTC. It encodes CARSWDRGSFGGYTF.

This chain joins TRBV7-3 and TRBJ1-1; 9 bases fit TRBD1. The CDR3 is 15 residues long. The V gene's germline CDR1 is SGHTA and CDR2 FQGTGA. V was clipped by 5 bases and J by 4 bases; unmatched bases: 8. This CDR3 reads CASSRTGGGFTEAFF. DNA for the CDR3: TGTGCCAGCAGCCGTACAGGGGGCGGGTTCACTGAAGCTTTCTTT.

V is TRBV15 and J is TRBJ2-3, with D hard to call. V was trimmed by 0 bases and J by 6 bases, leaving 7 bases between them. The CDR3 is made up of 13 amino acids. Germline V CDR1 and CDR2: LNHNV, YYDKDF (reference sequence). CDR3 amino acids: CATSRDVADTQYF. The CDR3 DNA reads as TGTGCCACCAGCAGAGATGTGGCCGATACGCAGTATTTT.

Of note for this clone: Other DNA sequences from this sample encode an identical CDR3 as well. The chain carries TRBV19 and TRBJ1-1, with TRBD1 matching over 7 bases. Germline CDR1 reads LNHDA; CDR2 reads SQIVND (reference sequence). The CDR3 sequence is 14 residues long. V gave up 6 bases and J gave up 1 base; unmatched junction bases: 5. The CDR3 region is CASSTWDRNTEAFF. In DNA form, the CDR3 reads TGTGCCAGTAGCACCTGGGACAGGAACACTGAAGCTTTCTTT.

This chain uses TRBV6-5 with TRBJ2-7, with D possibly TRBD2 on 7 matching bases. V was pared by 6 bases and J by 3 bases, with 15 bases between. Germline V gene data show CDR1 as MNHEY and CDR2 as SVGAGI. The CDR3 sequence is 14 residues long. The CDR3 DNA reads as TGTGCCAGCAGGAGGGGGGGCGCTAACTACGAGCAGTACTTC. It codes for CASRRGGANYEQYF.

This rearrangement joins TRBV18 to TRBJ1-2, with D unresolved. V was pared by 4 bases and J by 2 bases, with 8 bases between. Germline CDR1 is KGHSH and CDR2 is LQKENI. The CDR3 consists of 13 residues. CDR3 DNA: TGTGCCAGCTCACTTACTGAGAACTATGGCTACACCTTC. It yields the protein CASSLTENYGYTF.

The chain is built from TRBV18 and TRBJ2-7, with 7 bases aligning to TRBD2. Losses at the gene ends were 6 bases for V and 2 bases for J; bases not matched to a gene: 13. The CDR3 is 16 amino acids. CDR1 is KGHSH, CDR2 LQKENI, per germline. The CDR3 DNA reads TGTGCCAGCTCGCCCCTGGGAGGGGAAGGCACCTACGAGCAGTACTTC. Translated, it gives CASSPLGGEGTYEQYF.

The chain uses TRBV10-3 and TRBJ2-1; TRBD2 matches at 9 bases. Germline values: CDR1 ENHRY, CDR2 SYGVKD. V shed 4 bases, J shed 5 bases, and the junction held 9 bases outside the gene matches. The CDR3 is 16 residues long. This chain's CDR3 is CAISGGGLAGNNEQFF. CDR3 coding DNA: TGTGCCATCAGTGGGGGAGGTCTAGCGGGAAACAATGAGCAGTTCTTC.

The chain combines TRBV18 with TRBJ1-2; a weak D match, TRBD1 (6 bases). Germline V lookup: CDR1 KGHSH, CDR2 LQKENI. This CDR3 region has 13 residues. V lost 3 bases and J 8 bases, leaving 13 bases between the germline ends. In DNA form, the CDR3 reads TGTGCCAGCTCACCCACACAGGGAAGGGGCTACACCTTC. As protein: CASSPTQGRGYTF.

V is TRBV7-9 and J is TRBJ2-2; a possible D gene is TRBD2 (6 bases). CDR3 length: 16 amino acids. V shed 5 bases and J shed 5 bases, with 18 bases lying between them. Germline CDR1 SEHNR, CDR2 FQNEAQ (reference sequence). Here the CDR3 reads CASSRGTGRETGELFF. The CDR3 DNA reads TGTGCCAGCAGCCGGGGGACGGGCAGGGAGACCGGGGAGCTGTTTTTT.

The chain uses TRBV5-1 and TRBJ2-2; D perhaps matches TRBD1 (5 bases). The CDR3 runs 14 residues. V was pared by 4 bases and J by 1 base, with 8 bases between. Germline V lookup: CDR1 SGHRS, CDR2 YFSETQ. This chain's CDR3 is CASSSRVNTGELFF. DNA for the CDR3: TGCGCCAGCAGCAGCAGGGTGAACACCGGGGAGCTGTTTTTT.